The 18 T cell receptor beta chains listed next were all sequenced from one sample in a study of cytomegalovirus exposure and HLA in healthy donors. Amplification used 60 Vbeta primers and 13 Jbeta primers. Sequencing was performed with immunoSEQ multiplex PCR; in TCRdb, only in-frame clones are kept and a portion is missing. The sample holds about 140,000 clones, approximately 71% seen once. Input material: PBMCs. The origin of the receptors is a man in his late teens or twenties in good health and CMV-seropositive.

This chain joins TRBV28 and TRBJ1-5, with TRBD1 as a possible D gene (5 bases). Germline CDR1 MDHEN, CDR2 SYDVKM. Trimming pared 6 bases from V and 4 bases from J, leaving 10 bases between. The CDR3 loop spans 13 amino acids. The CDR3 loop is CASRGLVNQPQHF. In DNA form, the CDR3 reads TGTGCCAGCAGGGGACTCGTGAATCAGCCCCAGCATTTT. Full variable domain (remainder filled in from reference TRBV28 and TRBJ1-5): DVKVTQSSRYLVKRTGEKVFLECVQDMDHENMFWYRQDPGLGLRLIYFSYDVKMKEKGDIPEGYSVSREKKERFSLILESASTNQTSMYLCASRGLVNQPQHFGDGTRLSIL.

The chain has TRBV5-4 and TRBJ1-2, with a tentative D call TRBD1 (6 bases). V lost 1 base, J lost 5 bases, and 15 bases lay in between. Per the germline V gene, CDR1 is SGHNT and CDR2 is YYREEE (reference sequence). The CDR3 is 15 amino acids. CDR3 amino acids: CASSLIGGEGYGYTF. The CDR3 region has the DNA TGTGCCAGCAGCTTGATTGGGGGCGAAGGATATGGCTACACCTTC.

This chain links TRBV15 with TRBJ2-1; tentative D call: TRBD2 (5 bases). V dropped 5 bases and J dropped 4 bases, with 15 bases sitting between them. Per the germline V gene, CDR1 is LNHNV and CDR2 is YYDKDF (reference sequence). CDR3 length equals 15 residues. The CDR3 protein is CATSPTGSLYNEQFF. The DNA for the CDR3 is TGTGCCACCAGCCCGACGGGATCTTTATACAATGAGCAGTTCTTC.

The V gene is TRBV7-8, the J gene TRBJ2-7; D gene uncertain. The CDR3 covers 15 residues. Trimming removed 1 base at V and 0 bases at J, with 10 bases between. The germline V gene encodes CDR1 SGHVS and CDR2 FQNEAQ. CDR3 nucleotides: TGTGCCAGCAGCTTAGATCCGGTTAGCTCCTACGAGCAGTACTTC. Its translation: CASSLDPVSSYEQYF.

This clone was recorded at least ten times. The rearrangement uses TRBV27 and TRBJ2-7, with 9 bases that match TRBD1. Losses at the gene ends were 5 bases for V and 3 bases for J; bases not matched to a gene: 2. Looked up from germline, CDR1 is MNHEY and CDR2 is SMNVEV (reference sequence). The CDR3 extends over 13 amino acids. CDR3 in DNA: TGTGCCAGCAGTATGGGACAGGGCTACGAGCAGTACTTC. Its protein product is CASSMGQGYEQYF.

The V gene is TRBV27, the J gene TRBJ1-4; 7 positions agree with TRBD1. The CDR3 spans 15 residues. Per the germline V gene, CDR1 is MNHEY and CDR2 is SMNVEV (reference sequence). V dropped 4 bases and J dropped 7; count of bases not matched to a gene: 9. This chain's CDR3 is CASSSRDRASEKLFF. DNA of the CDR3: TGTGCCAGCAGTTCCAGAGACAGGGCGAGTGAAAAACTGTTTTTT.

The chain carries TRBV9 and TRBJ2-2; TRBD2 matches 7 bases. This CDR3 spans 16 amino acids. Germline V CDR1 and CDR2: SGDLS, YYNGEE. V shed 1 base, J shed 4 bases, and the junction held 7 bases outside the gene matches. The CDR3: CASSVNGRVGTGELFF. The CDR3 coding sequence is TGTGCCAGCAGCGTAAATGGGAGGGTAGGCACCGGGGAGCTGTTTTTT.

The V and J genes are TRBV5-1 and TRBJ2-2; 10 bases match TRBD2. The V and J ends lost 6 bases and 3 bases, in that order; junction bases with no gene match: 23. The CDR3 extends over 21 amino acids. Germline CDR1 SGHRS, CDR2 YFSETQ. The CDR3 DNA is TGCGCCAGCACCGCTAGCGGGAAAGCGGGAGGGACAGGAGCCCACACCGGGGAGCTGTTTTTT. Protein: CASTASGKAGGTGAHTGELFF.

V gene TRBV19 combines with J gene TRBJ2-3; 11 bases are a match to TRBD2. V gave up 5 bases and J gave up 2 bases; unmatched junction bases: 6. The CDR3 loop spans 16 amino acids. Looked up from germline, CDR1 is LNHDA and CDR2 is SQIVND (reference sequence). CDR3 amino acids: CASSHLAGGNTDTQYF. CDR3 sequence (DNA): TGTGCCAGTAGTCATCTAGCGGGAGGTAACACAGATACGCAGTATTTT.

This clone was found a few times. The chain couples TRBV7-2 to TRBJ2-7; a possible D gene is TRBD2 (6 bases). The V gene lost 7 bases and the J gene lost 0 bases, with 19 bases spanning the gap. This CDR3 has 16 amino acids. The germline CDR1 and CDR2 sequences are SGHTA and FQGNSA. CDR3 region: CASKIQAGTNSYEQYF. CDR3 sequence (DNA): TGTGCCAGCAAAATCCAAGCGGGTACGAACTCCTACGAGCAGTACTTC.

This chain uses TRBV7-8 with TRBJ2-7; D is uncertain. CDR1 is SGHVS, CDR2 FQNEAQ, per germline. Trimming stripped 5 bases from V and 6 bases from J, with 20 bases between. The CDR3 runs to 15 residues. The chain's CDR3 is CASSPSFVASGEQYF. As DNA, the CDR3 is TGTGCCAGCAGCCCCAGTTTTGTGGCTAGTGGCGAGCAGTACTTC.

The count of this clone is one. The CDR3 loop reads CAWSELAGGETQYF. As DNA, the CDR3 is TGTGCCTGGAGTGAACTAGCGGGAGGCGAGACCCAGTACTTC. The chain joins TRBV30 to TRBJ2-5, with 12 bases identical to TRBD2. Germline assignment: CDR1 GTSNPN and CDR2 SVGIG (reference sequence). This CDR3 has 14 residues. The J segment lost 5 bases and the V segment lost 1 base, leaving 2 bases of the junction unmatched.

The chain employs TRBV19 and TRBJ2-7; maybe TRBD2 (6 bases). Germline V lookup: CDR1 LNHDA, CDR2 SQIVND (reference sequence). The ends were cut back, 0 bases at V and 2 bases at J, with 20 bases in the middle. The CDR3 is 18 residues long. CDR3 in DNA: TGTGCCAGTAGTATAGAGTCCTTGGGAGCGGGCGGAACCTACGAGCAGTACTTC. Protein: CASSIESLGAGGTYEQYF.

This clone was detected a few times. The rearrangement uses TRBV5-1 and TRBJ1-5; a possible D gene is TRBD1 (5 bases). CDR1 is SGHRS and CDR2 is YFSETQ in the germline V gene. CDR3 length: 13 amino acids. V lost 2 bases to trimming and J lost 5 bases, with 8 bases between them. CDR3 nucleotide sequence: TGCGCCAGCAGCTTCGCGGGGGATCAGCCCCAGCATTTT. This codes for CASSFAGDQPQHF.

This CDR3 reads CASSQTGTGGAVSVAQHF. The CDR3 DNA follows: TGTGCCAGCAGCCAAACAGGGACAGGGGGCGCGGTATCAGTGGCCCAGCATTTT. This rearrangement joins TRBV4-2 to TRBJ1-5; the match to TRBD1 covers 12 bases. The CDR3 loop spans 18 amino acids. Looked up from germline, CDR1 is LGHNA and CDR2 is YNFKEQ. The junction had 16 bases not matched to a gene; V was cut back by 2 bases and J by 11 bases.

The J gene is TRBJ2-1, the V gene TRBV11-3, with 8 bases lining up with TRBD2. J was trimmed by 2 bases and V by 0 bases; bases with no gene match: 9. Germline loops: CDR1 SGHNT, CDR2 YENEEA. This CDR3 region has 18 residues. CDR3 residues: CASSLDSPTSGTYNEQFF. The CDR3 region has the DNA TGTGCCAGCAGCTTAGATTCCCCCACTAGCGGCACCTACAATGAGCAGTTCTTC.

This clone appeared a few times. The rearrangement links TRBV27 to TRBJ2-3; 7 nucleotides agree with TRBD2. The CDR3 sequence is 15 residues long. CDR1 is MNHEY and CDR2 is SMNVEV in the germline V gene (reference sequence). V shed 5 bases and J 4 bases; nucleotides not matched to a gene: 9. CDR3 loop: CASSPPRGEADTQYF. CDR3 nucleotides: TGTGCCAGCAGTCCCCCTCGGGGGGAGGCAGATACGCAGTATTTT.

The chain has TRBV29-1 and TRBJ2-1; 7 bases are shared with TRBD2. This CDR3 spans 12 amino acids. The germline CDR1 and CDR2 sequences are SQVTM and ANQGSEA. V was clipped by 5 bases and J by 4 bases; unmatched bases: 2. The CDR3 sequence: CSVPSGYNEQFF. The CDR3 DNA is TGCAGCGTTCCTAGCGGTTACAATGAGCAGTTCTTC.